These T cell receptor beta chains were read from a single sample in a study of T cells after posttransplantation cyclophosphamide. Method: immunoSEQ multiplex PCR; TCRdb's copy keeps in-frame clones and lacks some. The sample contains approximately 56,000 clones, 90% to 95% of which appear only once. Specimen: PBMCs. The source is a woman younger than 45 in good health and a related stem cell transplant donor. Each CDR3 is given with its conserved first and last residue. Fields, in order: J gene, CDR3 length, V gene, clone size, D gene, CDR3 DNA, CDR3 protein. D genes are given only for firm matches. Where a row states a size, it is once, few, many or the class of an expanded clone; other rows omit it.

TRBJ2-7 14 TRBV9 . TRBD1 TGTGCCAGCAGCCCGCGGCAGGGGGCGGGCGAGCAGTACTTC CASSPRQGAGEQYF
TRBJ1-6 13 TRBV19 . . TGTGCCAGTAGTTGGCGGAGTAATTCACCCCTCCACTTT CASSWRSNSPLHF
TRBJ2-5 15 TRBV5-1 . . TGCGCCAGCAGCTTGGGCCAGGGGATACAAGAGACCCAGTACTTC CASSLGQGIQETQYF
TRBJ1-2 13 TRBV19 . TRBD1 TGTGCCAGTAGTCCCCGGGACAGCTATGGCTACACCTTC CASSPRDSYGYTF
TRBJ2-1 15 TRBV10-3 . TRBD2 TGTGCCATCACTAGCGGGGGGAGCTCCTACAATGAGCAGTTCTTC CAITSGGSSYNEQFF
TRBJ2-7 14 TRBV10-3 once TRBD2 TGTGCCATCAGTACCGGGACTAGCAACTACGAGCAGTACTTC CAISTGTSNYEQYF
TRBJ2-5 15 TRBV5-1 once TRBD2 TGCGCCAGCAGCTTGGGGGGACTAACCCAAGAGACCCAGTACTTC CASSLGGLTQETQYF
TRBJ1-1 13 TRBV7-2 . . TGTGCCAGCAGCTTAGGTATGAACACTGAAGCTTTCTTT CASSLGMNTEAFF
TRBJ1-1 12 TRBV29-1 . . TGCAGCGTTTCATTCACCCCCTTCGGAGCTTTCTTT CSVSFTPFGAFF
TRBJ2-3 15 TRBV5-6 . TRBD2 TGTGCCAGCAGCTATATAGCGGGGTTAAAAGATACGCAGTATTTT CASSYIAGLKDTQYF
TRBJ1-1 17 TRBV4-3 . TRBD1 TGCGCCAGCAGCCCCTGGGCCAGGGGGAGATCGGGTACTGAAGCTTTCTTT CASSPWARGRSGTEAFF
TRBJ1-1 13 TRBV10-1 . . TGCGCCCGTGTCGGGGGATGGCACACTGAAGCTTTCTTT CARVGGWHTEAFF
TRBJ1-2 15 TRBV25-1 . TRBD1 TGTGCCAGCAAGGCAAATGACGCAGGGGGTCGTGGCTACACCTTC CASKANDAGGRGYTF
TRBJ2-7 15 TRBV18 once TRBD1 TGTGCCAGCTCACCACCCATGGGACAGGGAGTCGAGCAGTACTTC CASSPPMGQGVEQYF
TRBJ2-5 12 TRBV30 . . TGTGCCTGGAGTGTACGGGAGGAGACCCAGTACTTC CAWSVREETQYF
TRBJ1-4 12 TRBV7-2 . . TGTGCCAGCAGCACGTGGGAGGAAAAACTGTTTTTT CASSTWEEKLFF
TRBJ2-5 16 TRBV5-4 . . TGTGCCAGCAGCCACAGAGAGGGGGGGTCTCGGGAGACCCAGTACTTC CASSHREGGSRETQYF
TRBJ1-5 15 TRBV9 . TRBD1 TGTGCCAGCAGCAGAGGGACAGGGTTTAATCAGCCCCAGCATTTT CASSRGTGFNQPQHF
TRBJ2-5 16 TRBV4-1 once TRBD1 TGCGCCAGCAGCCCAGATTGGCAGGGGGTAAAAGAGACCCAGTACTTC CASSPDWQGVKETQYF
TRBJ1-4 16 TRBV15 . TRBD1 TGTGCCACCAGCAGGGGACAGGTGGGAGGCAGCGAAAAACTGTTTTTT CATSRGQVGGSEKLFF
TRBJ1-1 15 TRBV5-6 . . TGTGCCAGCAGCTTGGGGGGGAGGATGGGTACTGAAGCTTTCTTT CASSLGGRMGTEAFF
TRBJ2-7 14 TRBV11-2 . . TGTGCCAGCAGCTTGTTTAGGAGCCTGGACGAGCAGTACTTC CASSLFRSLDEQYF
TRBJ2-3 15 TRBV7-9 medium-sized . TGTGCCAGCAACAGTAAAGCGGATAGCACAGATACGCAGTATTTT CASNSKADSTDTQYF
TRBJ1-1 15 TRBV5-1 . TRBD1 TGCGCCAGCAGCTGGGGTGACAGGGGGAGCACTGAAGCTTTCTTT CASSWGDRGSTEAFF